The rows below give T cell receptor beta chains drawn from one sample of a study of molecular identifiers for immune sequencing clone quantification. TCRdb itself ran the PCR reads through MiXCR, one entry per CDR3 protein. Of a few hundred thousand distinct CDR3 sequences listed, around 23% were seen once; the top ten hold roughly 0.77%. The specimen sequenced was naive CD8+ T cells from blood, with Jurkat cell RNA spiked in. All receptors come from a human donor in good health. Some libraries in this study had Jurkat cell RNA spiked in. Both conserved end residues are trimmed from each CDR3. The D gene is left open where the match is weak. Only part of the rows carry a size: once, few, many, or a class if the clone is expanded.

V gene	D gene	J gene	clone size	CDR3 protein
TRBV6-4	NA	TRBJ2-3	NA	ASGEERSLGTDTQY
TRBV4-1	NA	TRBJ1-1	many	ASSQHEDTEAF
TRBV12-3/TRBV12-4	NA	TRBJ1-1	many	ASSFMGDTEAF
TRBV10-3	NA	TRBJ1-6	NA	AISPGNSPLH
TRBV15	TRBD1	TRBJ2-7	NA	ATSSGTASYEQY
TRBV7-2	TRBD2	TRBJ2-7	NA	ASSRPSGGPYEQY
TRBV5-1	TRBD1	TRBJ2-7	many	ASSWGTDYEQY
TRBV12-3/TRBV12-4	NA	TRBJ2-2	few	ASSLASPGSYTGELF
TRBV6-5	NA	TRBJ2-3	few	ASSYAVRDTQY
TRBV5-1	TRBD1	TRBJ1-1	many	ASSRTGMNTEAF
TRBV7-2	NA	TRBJ1-4	NA	ASSLVLGTTNEKLF
TRBV20-1	NA	TRBJ1-1	many	SALPGLGGPEAF
TRBV20-1	TRBD2	TRBJ2-7	NA	SAREGLAGTYEQY
TRBV19	NA	TRBJ2-7	NA	ASSASLGGISQYEQY
TRBV27	NA	TRBJ1-3	NA	ASRAPDSGNTIY
TRBV29-1	NA	TRBJ2-1	many	SAEAVASAIDEQF
TRBV4-3	TRBD1	TRBJ2-7	few	ASSQVTGGYDEQY
TRBV19	TRBD2	TRBJ2-3	few	ASSIDQLAGGRDTQY
TRBV9	TRBD2	TRBJ2-7	NA	ASSAGTSGSYEQY
TRBV30	NA	TRBJ1-5	few	AWSGISNQPQH
TRBV24-1	NA	TRBJ2-1	many	ATSDMTGHEQF
TRBV4-3	NA	TRBJ2-1	few	ASSQELYDGGYNEQF
TRBV18	NA	TRBJ2-3	NA	ASPPADTQY
TRBV6-5	NA	TRBJ2-7	NA	ASSSHPYEHY
TRBV12-5	NA	TRBJ2-5	NA	ASGFRAGFQETQY
TRBV7-9	TRBD2	TRBJ2-5	many	ASSHLGNLAGIQETQY
TRBV4-1	TRBD2	TRBJ2-1	NA	ASSSGTSGIGNEQF
TRBV4-1	TRBD1	TRBJ2-5	NA	ASSPRTTDRGETQY
TRBV2	NA	TRBJ1-2	NA	ASSVNRENYGYT
TRBV28	NA	TRBJ2-7	many	ASSFRNYEQY
TRBV9	TRBD2	TRBJ2-3	few	ASSSGTSGYTDTQY
TRBV7-9	TRBD1	TRBJ2-5	many	ASSSGQGEETQY
TRBV19	TRBD1	TRBJ2-1	NA	ASSPGTAAYEQF
TRBV13	TRBD1	TRBJ2-7	NA	ASSKGQGDREQY
TRBV28	NA	TRBJ2-2	once	ASSFPLRELNTGGLF
TRBV27	NA	TRBJ2-1	few	ASSDGRTYNEQF
TRBV5-4	TRBD2	TRBJ2-5	few	ASSPSGLAGGFQETQY
TRBV18	NA	TRBJ2-3	NA	ASSPGSEADTPY
TRBV29-1	TRBD2	TRBJ2-1	few	SVEDGREGPAQF
TRBV12-5	NA	TRBJ2-5	NA	ASGLGLTQY
TRBV27	NA	TRBJ1-2	few	ASRLAGTNYGYT
TRBV7-9	NA	TRBJ1-1	NA	ASSFSPLAAF
TRBV7-9	TRBD1	TRBJ1-5	few	ASSLGSGTGGYSNQPQH
TRBV6-6	NA	TRBJ2-3	NA	ASEGRLTDTQY
TRBV10-2	TRBD1	TRBJ2-7	few	ASNWVGTGYEQY
TRBV3-1	TRBD2	TRBJ2-3	NA	ASSHPSGRTEDTQY
TRBV6-5	TRBD2	TRBJ2-2	NA	ASKPSRTSHREELF
TRBV6-5	NA	TRBJ2-6	NA	ASTPGRLSGANVLT
TRBV7-9	TRBD2	TRBJ2-3	many	ASGNEGLASDTQY
TRBV4-1	TRBD2	TRBJ2-7	NA	ASSQESGGPYEQY
TRBV7-6	NA	TRBJ2-7	few	ASSLKWGEGAEQY